Following are 17 T cell receptor beta chains from one sample sequenced in a study of T cell responses to AZD1222 COVID-19 vaccine. Data came from immunoSEQ multiplex PCR; TCRdb stores just in-frame clones and leaves some out. This table has approximately 100,000 clones, just under 90% appearing once. The material was peripheral blood, obtained on day 0 of AZD1222 vaccination. Receptor source: an adult in good health.

The V gene is TRBV29-1, the J gene TRBJ2-3; D is possibly TRBD1 (5 bases). The CDR3 is 13 residues long. The germline CDR1 and CDR2 sequences are SQVTM and ANQGSEA. Trimming cost V 6 bases and J 2 bases, with 12 bases left between them. CDR3 in amino acids: CSVLWGLTDTQYF. DNA of the CDR3: TGCAGCGTCCTTTGGGGCCTCACAGATACGCAGTATTTT.

The chain joins TRBV30 to TRBJ1-2; 10 bases are shared with TRBD1. CDR1 GTSNPN and CDR2 SVGIG come from the germline V gene (reference sequence). CDR3 length equals 14 residues. With V trimmed by 3 bases and J by 7 bases, 8 bases remained unmatched. CDR3 sequence: CAWRVTGGASGYTF. DNA of the CDR3: TGTGCCTGGAGGGTGACAGGGGGCGCGTCTGGCTACACCTTC.

The chain carries TRBV20-1 and TRBJ2-3, with 11 bases matching TRBD2. Germline V gene sequence: CDR1 DFQATT, CDR2 SNEGSKA (reference sequence). The CDR3 is 19 residues long. With 3 bases clipped from V and 4 bases from J, the junction kept 18 bases outside the gene matches. CDR3 in DNA: TGCAGTGCTAGTGGGCTAGCGGGGGGACGAGGTAGGGTAGCAGATACGCAGTATTTT. Translated, it gives CSASGLAGGRGRVADTQYF.

The chain uses TRBV20-1 and TRBJ2-1; 7 positions match TRBD2. The CDR3 has 14 amino acids. From germline, CDR1 is DFQATT and CDR2 SNEGSKA (reference sequence). V shed 6 bases, J shed 1 base, and the junction held 6 bases outside the gene matches. The CDR3 bases are TGCAGTGCGAGTTGGGGGGGGTCCTACAATGAGCAGTTCTTC. This translates into CSASWGGSYNEQFF.

The chain recombines TRBV5-1 with TRBJ2-7; D gene uncertain. CDR3 size: 12 residues. Germline V gene data show CDR1 as SGHRS and CDR2 as YFSETQ. Deletions cut 4 bases from V and 0 bases from J, with 5 bases between. The CDR3 sequence is CASSPSSYEQYF. The CDR3 coding sequence is TGCGCCAGCAGCCCCAGCTCCTACGAGCAGTACTTC.

The chain couples TRBV7-3 to TRBJ1-2, with a tentative D call TRBD1 (6 bases). Trimming removed 5 bases at V and 8 bases at J, with 18 bases between. The CDR3 runs 14 residues. Germline V CDR1 and CDR2: SGHTA, FQGTGA. In DNA form, the CDR3 reads TGTGCCAGCAGCCCCCGGGGGGCAGAGGGGGGCTACACCTTC. Residues: CASSPRGAEGGYTF.

This chain uses TRBV7-2 with TRBJ1-2; possible D gene TRBD1, 6 bases. In germline, CDR1 is SGHTA, CDR2 FQGNSA. Trimming removed 5 bases at V and 4 bases at J, with 14 bases between. This CDR3 region has 14 residues. The CDR3 region is CASSERGGSYGYTF. CDR3 in DNA: TGTGCCAGCAGCGAGAGGGGGGGCAGCTATGGCTACACCTTC.

CDR3 amino acids: CASSPPGQPNYGYTF. Here the CDR3 DNA reads TGTGCCAGCAGCCCCCCGGGACAGCCTAACTATGGCTACACCTTC. The V call is TRBV7-2, the J call TRBJ1-2, with 7 nucleotides matching TRBD1. The V segment lost 5 bases and the J segment 0 bases; nucleotides outside the gene matches: 6. Germline CDR1 reads SGHTA; CDR2 reads FQGNSA. The CDR3 covers 15 residues.

The chain joins TRBV7-2 to TRBJ1-3; no reliable D call. The CDR3 consists of 13 residues. Trimming removed 7 bases at V and 4 bases at J, with 11 bases between. Per the germline V gene, CDR1 is SGHTA and CDR2 is FQGNSA. The CDR3 DNA sequence: TGTGCCAGCACCCCCCTAGCCGGAAACACCATATATTTT. Residues: CASTPLAGNTIYF.

This chain uses TRBV30 with TRBJ2-1; D call uncertain. CDR1 GTSNPN and CDR2 SVGIG come from the germline V gene (reference sequence). The germline V and J ends were trimmed by 0 bases and 0 bases, with 9 bases remaining between them. The CDR3 runs to 15 residues. CDR3 coding DNA: TGTGCCTGGAGTGTGGATCAGAGCTCCTACAATGAGCAGTTCTTC. It encodes CAWSVDQSSYNEQFF.

This sequence joins TRBV7-9 and TRBJ1-1, with D perhaps matching TRBD1 (5 bases). The CDR3 is made up of 12 amino acids. The germline gives CDR1 SEHNR, CDR2 FQNEAQ (reference sequence). The germline V and J ends were trimmed by 6 bases and 7 bases, with 12 bases remaining between them. The CDR3 sequence: CASRIGQGEAFF. The CDR3 bases are TGTGCCAGCAGAATAGGGCAGGGTGAAGCTTTCTTT.

This clone was detected only once. The rearrangement joins TRBV18 to TRBJ1-1; the D is unclear. V was shortened by 1 base and J by 2 bases, with 11 bases between the two germline ends. Germline V gene data show CDR1 as KGHSH and CDR2 as LQKENI. The CDR3 totals 15 residues. The CDR3, as DNA: TGTGCCAGCTCACCACAGTGGACCGACAACACTGAAGCTTTCTTT. This gives the protein CASSPQWTDNTEAFF.

The genes are TRBV4-2 and TRBJ1-5; D remains ambiguous. Germline V lookup: CDR1 LGHNA, CDR2 YNFKEQ. V was trimmed by 0 bases and J by 9 bases, leaving 12 bases between them. This CDR3 spans 14 amino acids. The CDR3 here is CASSQEYKSGPQHF. The CDR3 bases are TGTGCCAGCAGCCAAGAGTACAAGTCCGGGCCCCAGCATTTT.

The J gene is TRBJ1-1, the V gene TRBV9; D ambiguous. Germline CDR1 and CDR2: SGDLS and YYNGEE. The V gene lost 0 bases and the J gene lost 8 bases, with 14 bases spanning the gap. The CDR3 length is 14 residues. CDR3: CASSVAPGSLEAFF. The CDR3 region has the DNA TGTGCCAGCAGCGTAGCTCCGGGATCATTGGAAGCTTTCTTT. Drawing the rest from reference TRBV9 and TRBJ1-1, the complete variable domain is DSGVTQTPKHLITATGQRVTLRCSPRSGDLSVYWYQQSLDQGLQFLIQYYNGEERAKGNILERFSAQQFPDLHSELNLSSLELGDSALYFCASSVAPGSLEAFFGQGTRLTVV.

This clone was seen once. The CDR3 loop reads CASSLRGVGVTGGNTIYF. Here the CDR3 DNA reads TGTGCCAGCAGTTTAAGGGGGGTCGGGGTAACGGGCGGAAACACCATATATTTT. This chain links TRBV27 with TRBJ1-3; D is perhaps TRBD1 (6 bases). This CDR3 contains 18 residues. Germline values: CDR1 MNHEY, CDR2 SMNVEV (reference sequence). Trimming cost V 2 bases and J 4 bases, with 21 bases left between them.

The chain combines TRBV29-1 with TRBJ1-2; possibly TRBD1 for D (6 bases). The CDR3 is made up of 13 amino acids. Per germline, CDR1 SQVTM and CDR2 ANQGSEA. Trimming removed 6 bases from V and 8 bases from J, with 19 bases in between. DNA for the CDR3: TGCAGCGTGGCGGATCCAGGGGACTGGGGCTACACCTTC. It specifies CSVADPGDWGYTF.

This clone was seen a handful of times. The same CDR3 arises from other DNA sequences in this sample as well. V gene TRBV5-1 combines with J gene TRBJ1-1; D not certain. The CDR3 extends over 13 amino acids. The germline V gene has CDR1 SGHRS and CDR2 YFSETQ. The V end was cut by 0 bases, the J end by 2 bases, with 5 bases between. The CDR3 reads CASSLEVNTEAFF. The CDR3 DNA follows: TGCGCCAGCAGCTTGGAGGTAAACACTGAAGCTTTCTTT.